The 21 T cell receptor beta chains below were found in one sample sequenced in a study of blood T cell repertoires in COVID-19. Sequenced by immunoSEQ multiplex PCR; TCRdb stores in-frame clones only, minus some. The sample consists of 80,000 to 100,000 clones, more than 70% of them appearing once. Sequencing used peripheral blood. The receptors were sampled from a human donor in a cohort sampled during active COVID-19.

The rearrangement uses TRBV29-1 and TRBJ1-2; D call uncertain. The CDR3 extends over 12 amino acids. Germline lookup yields CDR1 SQVTM and CDR2 ANQGSEA. Trimming cost V 7 bases and J 4 bases, with 13 bases left between them. The CDR3 bases are TGCAGCGCCCAAGAAAGCTTCTATGGCTACACCTTC. Translation gives CSAQESFYGYTF.

V is TRBV11-3 and J is TRBJ2-7; TRBD2 aligns across 7 bases. Germline V gene lookup returns CDR1 SGHNT and CDR2 YENEEA. There are 14 residues in the CDR3. With 5 bases clipped from V and 5 bases from J, the junction kept 9 bases outside the gene matches. This CDR3 is CASSPRGGSHEQYF. The CDR3 DNA reads as TGTGCCAGCAGCCCTAGGGGCGGGAGTCACGAGCAGTACTTC.

This chain connects TRBV7-9 to TRBJ1-4, with TRBD1 matching 10 bases. CDR1 SEHNR and CDR2 FQNEAQ come from the germline V gene (reference sequence). This CDR3 region has 15 residues. V trimming: 6 bases; J trimming: 6 bases; junction bases outside the gene matches: 7. CDR3 DNA: TGTGCCAGCAGTCTTCGGGACAGGGGCGATGAAAAACTGTTTTTT. Protein product: CASSLRDRGDEKLFF.

This sequence joins TRBV5-1 and TRBJ2-1; the match to TRBD2 covers 16 bases. The germline V gene encodes CDR1 SGHRS and CDR2 YFSETQ. The length of the CDR3 is 20 residues. V dropped 2 bases and J dropped 7; count of bases not matched to a gene: 15. CDR3 loop: CASSFTNTGLAGGPGNEQFF. The CDR3 nucleotides are TGCGCCAGCAGCTTTACCAATACGGGACTAGCGGGAGGGCCGGGGAATGAGCAGTTCTTC. Variable domain in full (rest from reference TRBV5-1 and TRBJ2-1): KAGVTQTPRYLIKTRGQQVTLSCSPISGHRSVSWYQQTPGQGLQFLFEYFSETQRNKGNFPGRFSGRQFSNSRSEMNVSTLELGDSALYLCASSFTNTGLAGGPGNEQFFGPGTRLTVL.

The CDR3 here is CASRLAGGGNEQFF. DNA of the CDR3: TGCGCCAGCCGCCTAGCGGGAGGAGGAAATGAGCAGTTCTTC. The V call is TRBV5-1, the J call TRBJ2-1; 11 bases are shared with TRBD2. The CDR3 sequence is 14 residues long. The ends lost 7 bases at V and 7 bases at J; junction bases unmatched: 7. Germline V CDR1 and CDR2: SGHRS, YFSETQ.

A remark on this clone: The DNA is left out, because the CDR3 cannot be placed on it with certainty; the CDR3 is given as TCRdb lists it. The chain joins TRBV27 to TRBJ2-2; the D call of TRBD1 is as the table states it, not checked on the DNA. Germline CDR1 and CDR2: MNHEY and SMNVEV (reference sequence). Including both end residues, the CDR3 is 16 amino acids long. This CDR3 is CASSFFGQGKTGELFF.

This clone was picked up one time. The gene calls are TRBV9 and TRBJ1-2, with TRBD1 matching over 10 bases. This CDR3 spans 16 amino acids. After removal of 4 bases from V and 8 bases from J, the junction contained 14 bases not matched to a gene. The V gene's germline CDR1 is SGDLS and CDR2 YYNGEE. CDR3 nucleotide sequence: TGTGCCAGCAGCCCCGATGAGGGACAGGGGATTGGAGGCTACACCTTC. Translation: CASSPDEGQGIGGYTF.

The rearrangement joins TRBV9 to TRBJ2-1, with a possible D match to TRBD2 (5 bases). This CDR3 contains 15 residues. The germline gives CDR1 SGDLS, CDR2 YYNGEE. V lost 0 bases to trimming and J lost 3 bases, with 10 bases between them. CDR3 sequence: CASSVVGSNYNEQFF. CDR3 bases: TGTGCCAGCAGCGTAGTAGGGAGTAACTACAATGAGCAGTTCTTC.

The genes are TRBV6-5 and TRBJ1-2; 9 bases align to TRBD1. V was pared by 6 bases and J by 2 bases, with 7 bases of the junction left unmatched. The CDR3 extends over 15 amino acids. Looked up from germline, CDR1 is MNHEY and CDR2 is SVGAGI. The CDR3 DNA reads as TGTGCCAGCAGCTCTACCGGGACAGGGAACTATGGCTACACCTTC. Translating it yields CASSSTGTGNYGYTF.

The chain couples TRBV28 to TRBJ1-5, with 8 nucleotides matching TRBD1. Looked up from germline, CDR1 is MDHEN and CDR2 is SYDVKM. Unmatched junction bases numbered 11, after V lost 6 bases and J lost 4 bases. The CDR3 covers 16 residues. CDR3 residues: CASSRAGGKWNQPQHF. CDR3 sequence (DNA): TGTGCCAGCAGCCGGGCAGGGGGCAAATGGAATCAGCCCCAGCATTTT.

V is TRBV18 and J is TRBJ1-1; 8 bases are shared with TRBD1. Looked up from germline, CDR1 is KGHSH and CDR2 is LQKENI. The V and J ends lost 5 bases and 6 bases, in that order; junction bases with no gene match: 8. This CDR3 spans 14 amino acids. In DNA form, the CDR3 reads TGTGCCAGCTCAAGTACAGGGGGAAACGCTGAAGCTTTCTTT. Its protein product is CASSSTGGNAEAFF.

The rearrangement links TRBV7-2 to TRBJ2-1, with TRBD2 as a possible D gene (6 bases). The V gene's germline CDR1 is SGHTA and CDR2 FQGNSA. Deletions cut 4 bases from V and 13 bases from J, with 14 bases between. This CDR3 spans 12 amino acids. The CDR3 loop reads CASSWETSLQFF. The CDR3 bases are TGTGCCAGCAGCTGGGAGACTAGTTTACAGTTCTTC.

The chain recombines TRBV28 with TRBJ2-3, with D possibly TRBD1 on 5 matching bases. V lost 5 bases, J lost 7 bases, and 13 bases lay in between. Looked up from germline, CDR1 is MDHEN and CDR2 is SYDVKM. The CDR3 has 13 residues. CDR3 DNA sequence: TGTGCCAGCAGTGCGCCAGGGATGTATACGCAGTATTTT. Its protein product is CASSAPGMYTQYF.

The gene calls are TRBV7-8 and TRBJ2-3, with 9 positions matching TRBD2. The length of the CDR3 is 18 residues. V was pared by 1 base and J by 5 bases, with 13 bases of the junction left unmatched. The germline CDR1 and CDR2 sequences are SGHVS and FQNEAQ. CDR3 DNA: TGTGCCAGCAGCTTAGATCGCGGCGGGAGGGCCTCTCGAGATACGCAGTATTTT. Protein sequence: CASSLDRGGRASRDTQYF.

The chain joins TRBV6-5 to TRBJ2-7; 15 positions match TRBD2. Trimming at V came to 2 bases and at J to 2 bases, leaving 1 base not matched to a gene. Per the germline V gene, CDR1 is MNHEY and CDR2 is SVGAGI. There are 16 residues in the CDR3. The CDR3 nucleotides are TGTGCCAGCAGTTACGGACTAGCGGGAGGGGCCTACGAGCAGTACTTC. Residues: CASSYGLAGGAYEQYF.

This rearrangement joins TRBV5-1 to TRBJ2-2; a possible D gene is TRBD1 (6 bases). The CDR3 length is 16 residues. CDR1 and CDR2 from the germline V gene are SGHRS and YFSETQ. Trimming shortened V by 0 bases and J by 1 base, and 10 bases separated the two germline ends. The CDR3 here is CASSLASRGNTGELFF. CDR3 nucleotides: TGCGCCAGCAGCTTGGCCTCCAGGGGGAACACCGGGGAGCTGTTTTTT.

This clone was counted a few times. The gene calls are TRBV29-1 and TRBJ2-7; 8 positions agree with TRBD1. Looked up from germline, CDR1 is SQVTM and CDR2 is ANQGSEA. V shed 5 bases and J 6 bases; nucleotides not matched to a gene: 6. The CDR3 runs to 12 residues. CDR3 nucleotides: TGCAGCGTTCTACAGGGGGTCGCCGAGCAGTACTTC. Protein sequence: CSVLQGVAEQYF.

This clone was counted once. V gene TRBV29-1 combines with J gene TRBJ2-2; tentatively, D is TRBD1 (5 bases). Germline CDR1 and CDR2: SQVTM and ANQGSEA. V gave up 3 bases and J gave up 1 base, with 6 bases separating them. The CDR3 contains 13 residues. CDR3 region: CSVDQGNTGELFF. The CDR3 region has the DNA TGCAGCGTTGACCAGGGGAACACCGGGGAGCTGTTTTTT.

The count of this clone is one. The chain couples TRBV11-3 to TRBJ1-1; D gene unclear. V lost 5 bases and J 1 base, leaving 8 bases between the germline ends. Germline V CDR1 and CDR2: SGHNT, YENEEA. The length of the CDR3 is 13 residues. CDR3 coding DNA: TGTGCCAGCAGCCCCTCGGGGAACACTGAAGCTTTCTTT. Translated: CASSPSGNTEAFF.

This chain links TRBV5-6 with TRBJ1-3, with no clear D. The CDR3 is 19 residues long. The germline CDR1 and CDR2 sequences are SGHDT and YYEEEE. The germline V and J ends were trimmed by 0 bases and 7 bases, with 26 bases remaining between them. Written as DNA, the CDR3 is TGTGCCAGCAGCTTGGAGCGGATTCGCTTTACTCGCGGCGGTAACACCATATATTTT. Protein product: CASSLERIRFTRGGNTIYF.

The J gene is TRBJ2-2, the V gene TRBV7-8; possibly TRBD2 for D (6 bases). This CDR3 has 12 amino acids. The germline V gene has CDR1 SGHVS and CDR2 FQNEAQ. V was clipped by 10 bases and J by 6 bases, with 12 bases between them. The CDR3 sequence: CATETGAGELFF. CDR3 DNA sequence: TGTGCCACCGAGACGGGGGCCGGGGAGCTGTTTTTT.